The source of this T cell receptor beta chain is a study of low-dose radiotherapy and immunotherapy resistance in tumors. After removal of 6 bases from V and 6 bases from J, the junction contained 5 bases not matched to a gene. This CDR3 is built from 11 residues. Per germline, CDR1 SQVTM and CDR2 ANQGSEA. Alpha- and beta-chain coverage of first-strand cDNA came from TRAV- and TRBV-specific primers. Amplification of TCRs used a constant-region primer and V-primer adapter for roughly 18 PCR cycles. TCRdb called the reads again in MiXCR, with one record for every CDR3 protein. Among some 71,000 distinct CDR3 sequences listed, around 31% were seen once. Time point reported: before trial treatment.

The rearrangement links TRBV29-1 to TRBJ2-7; 7 bases are a match to TRBD2. The TCR comes from a female donor with ovarian cancer. The specimen was PBMCs, collected before treatment. The CDR3 nucleotides are TGCAGCGTGGACGGGGGGTTCGAGCAGTACTTC. It specifies CSVDGGFEQYF.